The T cell receptor (beta chain) under discussion was sequenced for a study of identical twins. TCRdb reprocessed the 5' RACE reads via MiXCR and lists one record per CDR3 protein. Here the sample spans 450,000 to 650,000 distinct CDR3 sequences, approximately 14% being singletons. This CDR3 spans 14 amino acids. The V and J ends lost 8 bases and 4 bases respectively, with 14 bases between them. From germline, CDR1 is MGHRA and CDR2 YSYEKL. The sample holds a few counts of this clonotype. This sample was shared with a second study, whose subject was yellow fever vaccine responses in identical twins.

The chain couples TRBV4-1 to TRBJ2-2, with D hard to call. The sequenced sample consisted of CD4+ T cells sorted from blood. The sequence was collected from a young woman in good health. This chain's CDR3 is CASSPDGFTGELFF. The CDR3 nucleotides read TGCGCCAGCTCTCCGGACGGTTTCACCGGGGAGCTGTTTTTT.